This passage covers 32 T cell receptor beta chains from one sample sequenced in a study of OX40 agonist ivuxolimab in advanced cancers. Sequencing used immunoSEQ multiplex PCR; TCRdb keeps in-frame clones, though not all of them. Among around 29,000 clones, 86% were seen once, and the ten largest hold roughly 27%. Sequencing used CD4+ or CD8+ T cells sorted from blood, obtained in a trial of the OX40 agonist ivuxolimab. These receptors came from an adult with an advanced solid tumor such as melanoma, head and neck, liver or kidney cancer.

V usage is TRBV7-9 and J usage is TRBJ2-3; D may be TRBD1 (8 bases). Germline V gives CDR1 SEHNR, CDR2 FQNEAQ (reference sequence). The V and J ends lost 5 bases and 3 bases respectively, with 21 bases between them. The CDR3 sequence is 17 residues long. The CDR3 protein is CASSRTDREGRTDTQYF. The CDR3 nucleotides are TGTGCCAGCAGCCGAACGGACAGGGAGGGTAGAACAGATACGCAGTATTTT.

The chain joins TRBV7-7 to TRBJ2-7; 8 nucleotides agree with TRBD1. The CDR3 runs to 15 residues. Germline trimming cut 3 bases from V and 2 bases from J; bases unmatched to any gene: 6. The germline CDR1 and CDR2 sequences are SSHAT and FNYEAQ (reference sequence). CDR3 residues: CASSFGQGLPYEQYF. The CDR3 coding sequence is TGTGCCAGCAGCTTCGGACAGGGCCTCCCCTACGAGCAGTACTTC. Looking up the rest from reference TRBV7-7 and TRBJ2-7 gives the full variable domain: GAGVSQSPRYKVTKRGQDVTLRCDPISSHATLYWYQQALGQGPEFLTYFNYEAQPDKSGLPSDRFSAERPEGSISTLTIQRTEQRDSAMYRCASSFGQGLPYEQYFGPGTRLTVT.

The V call is TRBV27, the J call TRBJ2-3; D is unresolved. The CDR3 extends over 13 amino acids. The germline CDR1 and CDR2 sequences are MNHEY and SMNVEV (reference sequence). V lost 2 bases to trimming and J lost 2 bases, with 5 bases between them. CDR3 region: CASSLLFTDTQYF. The CDR3, as DNA: TGTGCCAGCAGTTTACTTTTCACAGATACGCAGTATTTT.

This clone has a handful of counts. The chain joins TRBV7-9 to TRBJ1-2, with 7 bases matching TRBD1. CDR1 and CDR2 from the germline V gene are SEHNR and FQNEAQ (reference sequence). Trimming removed 5 bases from V and 3 bases from J; junction bases left unmatched: 9. The CDR3 has 15 residues. CDR3 DNA sequence: TGTGCCAGCAGCAGGGACAGCCGGTCCCACTATGGCTACACCTTC. Encoded protein: CASSRDSRSHYGYTF.

V is TRBV5-1 and J is TRBJ1-2; tentative D call: TRBD1 (6 bases). The germline CDR1 and CDR2 sequences are SGHRS and YFSETQ. Deletions cut 0 bases from V and 3 bases from J, with 12 bases between. The CDR3 has 15 amino acids. The CDR3 region is CASSLEGGPYYGYTF. As DNA, the CDR3 is TGCGCCAGCAGCTTGGAAGGGGGGCCTTACTATGGCTACACCTTC.

The chain joins TRBV2 to TRBJ1-2; unclear D gene. CDR1 SNHLY and CDR2 FYNNEI come from the germline V gene. Between the trimmed V and J ends, which lost 7 bases and 8 bases, there was a span of 14 bases. The CDR3 is 12 residues long. CDR3 loop: CASNLEADGYTF. The CDR3 DNA reads TGTGCCAGCAACCTGGAGGCAGACGGCTACACCTTC.

V gene TRBV6-6 combines with J gene TRBJ2-7; D unresolved. Trimming took off 2 bases at V and 7 bases at J, with 9 bases between the two ends. The germline gives CDR1 MNHNY, CDR2 SVGAGI (reference sequence). This CDR3 has 12 amino acids. The CDR3, as DNA: TGTGCCAGCAGTTACGGGCGACGGGAGCAGTACTTC. Amino acids: CASSYGRREQYF.

This clone was seen only once. This rearrangement joins TRBV7-2 to TRBJ2-2; no firm D call. CDR3 length: 12 residues. In germline, CDR1 is SGHTA, CDR2 FQGNSA. V was pared by 5 bases and J by 3 bases, with 4 bases between. The CDR3 sequence is CASSVDTGELFF. The CDR3 coding sequence is TGTGCCAGCAGCGTCGACACCGGGGAGCTGTTTTTT.

This sequence joins TRBV10-2 and TRBJ2-7; no reliable D call. This CDR3 contains 13 residues. The V gene lost 0 bases and the J gene lost 3 bases, with 6 bases spanning the gap. Germline loops: CDR1 WSHSY, CDR2 SAAADI. The CDR3 DNA reads as TGCGCCAGCAGTGAGTCCGAATACTACGAGCAGTACTTC. Translation gives CASSESEYYEQYF.

This clone was seen more than once but under ten times. The V call is TRBV11-3, the J call TRBJ2-1, with D perhaps TRBD1 or TRBD2 (6 bases each). V was cut by 1 base and J by 7 bases, with 8 bases left in between. Germline lookup yields CDR1 SGHNT and CDR2 YENEEA. The CDR3 runs 13 residues. CDR3 loop: CASSLAGANEQFF. The CDR3 coding sequence is TGTGCCAGCAGCTTAGCGGGGGCGAATGAGCAGTTCTTC.

DNA of the CDR3: TGCGCCAGCAGCCCCAGCCCGAGCGGGGGGTGGGGAGAGACCCAGTACTTC. Its translation is CASSPSPSGGWGETQYF. The V call is TRBV4-1, the J call TRBJ2-5; 9 nucleotides align to TRBD2. Germline CDR1 reads MGHRA; CDR2 reads YSYEKL. Trimming at V came to 4 bases and at J to 4 bases, leaving 13 bases not matched to a gene. This CDR3 has 17 residues.

The chain couples TRBV7-9 to TRBJ2-5, with 12 nucleotides matching TRBD2. The CDR3 length is 17 residues. V was pared by 4 bases and J by 1 base, with 7 bases of the junction left unmatched. CDR1 and CDR2 (germline): SEHNR, FQNEAQ (reference sequence). The CDR3 DNA reads TGTGCCAGCAGCTCGAGGACTAGCGGGGACTTCCAAGAGACCCAGTACTTC. Protein: CASSSRTSGDFQETQYF.

The chain is built from TRBV27 and TRBJ2-3; D remains unclear. The CDR3 has 18 amino acids. Trimming left V 0 bases short and J 2 bases short, with 18 bases between. From germline, CDR1 is MNHEY and CDR2 SMNVEV (reference sequence). The CDR3 loop is CASSLSNGGGVNTDTQYF. The CDR3 DNA sequence: TGTGCCAGCAGTTTATCAAACGGTGGTGGGGTCAACACAGATACGCAGTATTTT.

V and J are TRBV2 and TRBJ2-1; the D call may be TRBD1 or TRBD2 (5 bases each). Germline lookup yields CDR1 SNHLY and CDR2 FYNNEI. Trimming shortened V by 7 bases and J by 2 bases, and 18 bases separated the two germline ends. This CDR3 contains 16 residues. CDR3 in DNA: TGTGCCAGCAACTACGGGACCCACCAGCCCTACAATGAGCAGTTCTTC. Residues: CASNYGTHQPYNEQFF.

The V and J genes are TRBV5-8 and TRBJ1-5; a possible D gene is TRBD1 (5 bases). In germline, CDR1 is SGHTS, CDR2 YDEGEE. The length of the CDR3 is 13 residues. Trimming stripped 7 bases from V and 7 bases from J, with 15 bases between. In nucleotides, the CDR3 is TGTGCCAGCCGCCTGGGGGGACGACAGCCCCAGCATTTT. This gives the protein CASRLGGRQPQHF.

This clone was recorded a few times. This chain joins TRBV6-6 and TRBJ2-3, with D possibly TRBD1 on 6 matching bases. This CDR3 spans 11 amino acids. CDR1 MNHNY and CDR2 SVGAGI come from the germline V gene (reference sequence). With 6 bases removed from V and 8 bases from J, the gap between germline ends came to 9 bases. CDR3 nucleotides: TGTGCCAGCAGGATGGGGGCTACGCAGTATTTT. Its protein product is CASRMGATQYF.

The table lists this clone with a few counts. This rearrangement joins TRBV27 to TRBJ1-1; D unresolved. CDR1 and CDR2 (germline): MNHEY, SMNVEV (reference sequence). CDR3 size: 14 residues. Trimming pared 8 bases from V and 1 base from J, leaving 14 bases between. The CDR3 sequence: CASGVGNGNTEAFF. DNA of the CDR3: TGTGCCAGCGGGGTGGGTAATGGGAACACTGAAGCTTTCTTT.

The rearrangement joins TRBV7-9 to TRBJ2-2; a possible D gene is TRBD2 (5 bases). The CDR3 runs to 15 residues. Trimming left V 5 bases short and J 4 bases short, with 14 bases between. The germline CDR1 and CDR2 sequences are SEHNR and FQNEAQ (reference sequence). The CDR3 region is CASSRESGFTGELFF. The CDR3 DNA sequence: TGTGCCAGCAGCCGAGAGAGCGGATTCACCGGGGAGCTGTTTTTT. Full variable domain (missing parts from reference TRBV7-9 and TRBJ2-2): DTGVSQNPRHKITKRGQNVTFRCDPISEHNRLYWYRQTLGQGPEFLTYFQNEAQLEKSRLLSDRFSAERPKGSFSTLEIQRTEQGDSAMYLCASSRESGFTGELFFGEGSRLTVL.

The chain uses TRBV5-1 and TRBJ1-1, with D perhaps TRBD1 (6 bases). The CDR3 consists of 15 residues. The ends were cut back, 1 base at V and 5 bases at J, with 15 bases in the middle. In germline, CDR1 is SGHRS, CDR2 YFSETQ. CDR3 bases: TGCGCCAGCAGCTTGCGGGGTGGGGGGCCAACTGAAGCTTTCTTT. This codes for CASSLRGGGPTEAFF.

The rearrangement uses TRBV7-9 and TRBJ2-7, with 9 nucleotides matching TRBD1. V lost 5 bases to trimming and J lost 3 bases; unmatched junction nucleotides: 8. The V gene's germline CDR1 is SEHNR and CDR2 FQNEAQ (reference sequence). CDR3 length equals 15 residues. CDR3: CASSVRDRALYEQYF. The CDR3 coding sequence is TGTGCCAGCAGCGTCCGGGACAGGGCACTCTACGAGCAGTACTTC.

The V call is TRBV7-9, the J call TRBJ2-7; the D gene could be TRBD1 or TRBD2 (7 bases each). The CDR3 is made up of 15 amino acids. Trimming removed 1 base from V and 3 bases from J, with 13 bases in between. Germline V gene sequence: CDR1 SEHNR, CDR2 FQNEAQ (reference sequence). The CDR3 sequence is CASSLVAGGDYEQYF. The CDR3 DNA sequence: TGTGCCAGCAGCTTAGTGGCAGGGGGGGACTACGAGCAGTACTTC.

The chain couples TRBV7-9 to TRBJ1-1; tentatively, D is TRBD1 (6 bases). Germline CDR1 and CDR2: SEHNR and FQNEAQ (reference sequence). Trimming cost V 3 bases and J 3 bases, with 20 bases left between them. The CDR3 extends over 17 amino acids. CDR3 protein: CASSFPRTDPRDTEAFF. The CDR3 bases are TGTGCCAGCAGCTTTCCCCGGACAGATCCTAGGGACACTGAAGCTTTCTTT.

The DNA of the CDR3 is TGCGCCAGCAGCTTGGCGACTAGCGGGTCCACAGATACGCAGTATTTT. Its translation is CASSLATSGSTDTQYF. The genes are TRBV5-1 and TRBJ2-3; 10 bases are a match to TRBD2. The CDR3 is made up of 16 amino acids. Losses at the gene ends were 0 bases for V and 2 bases for J; bases not matched to a gene: 3. Per germline, CDR1 SGHRS and CDR2 YFSETQ.

V and J are TRBV4-2 and TRBJ2-7, with 10 bases identical to TRBD2. The length of the CDR3 is 15 residues. Looked up from germline, CDR1 is LGHNA and CDR2 is YNFKEQ. J lost 2 bases, V lost 4 bases, and 5 bases had no gene match. DNA of the CDR3: TGTGCCAGCAGCCTAGGACTAGCGGATACCTACGAGCAGTACTTC. Amino acid sequence: CASSLGLADTYEQYF.

CDR3 sequence: CASSIDLGTASYEQYF. The DNA for the CDR3 is TGTGCCAGTAGTATAGATCTGGGGACAGCGTCCTACGAGCAGTACTTC. The chain links TRBV19 to TRBJ2-7, with TRBD1 matching over 7 bases. Trimming at V came to 0 bases and at J to 1 base, leaving 6 bases not matched to a gene. The CDR3 is made up of 16 amino acids. Germline V CDR1 and CDR2: LNHDA, SQIVND (reference sequence).

Written as DNA, the CDR3 is TGTGCCACCAGCAGAGAGGGGGGCGGAGATACGCAGTATTTT. Amino acid sequence: CATSREGGGDTQYF. V is TRBV15 and J is TRBJ2-3, with D tentatively TRBD1 or TRBD2 (6 bases each). The CDR3 spans 14 residues. The germline CDR1 and CDR2 sequences are LNHNV and YYDKDF (reference sequence). Trimming pared 0 bases from V and 5 bases from J, leaving 9 bases between.

The rearrangement uses TRBV7-9 and TRBJ2-1, with 9 positions matching TRBD1. The length of the CDR3 is 14 residues. Losses at the gene ends were 4 bases for V and 7 bases for J; bases not matched to a gene: 5. CDR1 and CDR2 (germline): SEHNR, FQNEAQ (reference sequence). Here the CDR3 reads CASSSQDRGNEQFF. CDR3 DNA: TGTGCCAGCAGCTCCCAGGACAGGGGTAATGAGCAGTTCTTC. Supplemented by reference TRBV7-9 and TRBJ2-1, the full variable domain reads DTGVSQNPRHKITKRGQNVTFRCDPISEHNRLYWYRQTLGQGPEFLTYFQNEAQLEKSRLLSDRFSAERPKGSFSTLEIQRTEQGDSAMYLCASSSQDRGNEQFFGPGTRLTVL.

The genes are TRBV27 and TRBJ2-7; D possibly uses TRBD1 or TRBD2 (5 bases each). Between the trimmed V and J ends, which lost 6 bases and 2 bases, there was a span of 14 bases. CDR3 length: 14 residues. The germline V gene encodes CDR1 MNHEY and CDR2 SMNVEV (reference sequence). This CDR3 is CASSPWDATYEQYF. Written as DNA, the CDR3 is TGTGCCAGCAGCCCATGGGACGCTACCTACGAGCAGTACTTC.

This chain joins TRBV27 and TRBJ1-2; 7 bases fit TRBD1. The CDR3 has 13 residues. V was pared by 6 bases and J by 3 bases, with 4 bases of the junction left unmatched. The germline V gene encodes CDR1 MNHEY and CDR2 SMNVEV (reference sequence). The CDR3 region has the DNA TGTGCCAGCAGGGTAGGACAGGACTATGGCTACACCTTC. Translated: CASRVGQDYGYTF.

The rearrangement links TRBV11-2 to TRBJ1-4; 8 bases line up with TRBD1. V lost 9 bases, J lost 8 bases, and 5 bases stayed unmatched. The CDR3 spans 12 residues. CDR1 and CDR2 from the germline V gene are SGHAT and FQNNGV. CDR3 DNA sequence: TGTGCCAGGACAGGGGTACGAGAAAAACTGTTTTTT. Its translation: CARTGVREKLFF.

The CDR3, as DNA: TGTGCCAGCAGTTTAATGTGGAGTCGGGCCACCCAGACCTACGAGCAGTACTTC. It specifies CASSLMWSRATQTYEQYF. The chain couples TRBV28 to TRBJ2-7; the D is unclear. The V end lost 2 bases, the J end lost 2 bases, and 22 bases lay between the germline ends. The CDR3 loop spans 18 amino acids. Germline lookup yields CDR1 MDHEN and CDR2 SYDVKM.

The chain employs TRBV18 and TRBJ2-1; possibly TRBD2 for D (5 bases). Trimming took off 2 bases at V and 5 bases at J, with 16 bases between the two ends. The CDR3 runs 16 residues. CDR1 and CDR2 from the germline V gene are KGHSH and LQKENI. This CDR3 is CASSPEAAALHNEQFF. As DNA, the CDR3 is TGTGCCAGCTCACCAGAAGCGGCAGCCCTGCACAATGAGCAGTTCTTC. Combining the CDR3 with reference TRBV18 and TRBJ2-1 gives the whole variable domain NAGVMQNPRHLVRRRGQEARLRCSPMKGHSHVYWYRQLPEEGLKFMVYLQKENIIDESGMPKERFSAEFPKEGPSILRIQQVVRGDSAAYFCASSPEAAALHNEQFFGPGTRLTVL.